The 19 T cell receptor beta chains presented below share a single source sample, sequenced in a study of blood T cell repertoires in COVID-19. The table came from immunoSEQ multiplex PCR; TCRdb's copy has only in-frame clones and leaves some out. Among just over 300,000 clones, 85% to 90% were seen once, and the ten largest hold about 4.6%. The sequenced material came from PBMCs or T cells enriched from blood (not recorded which). Every receptor here comes from a man aged 25 to 40 who had recovered from COVID-19.

DNA for the CDR3: TGTGCCAGCAGCTTGTACGCGGGGGCGTCTGGAAACACCATATATTTT. Its translation: CASSLYAGASGNTIYF. The chain employs TRBV5-6 and TRBJ1-3; TRBD1 might be the D (6 bases). This CDR3 spans 16 amino acids. In germline, CDR1 is SGHDT, CDR2 YYEEEE. V lost 1 base, J lost 1 base, and 12 bases lay in between.

The chain uses TRBV6-4 and TRBJ2-3; 13 bases fit TRBD2. The CDR3 consists of 17 residues. CDR1 and CDR2 from the germline V gene are MRHNA and SNTAGT. Unmatched junction bases numbered 8, after V lost 6 bases and J lost 2 bases. This chain's CDR3 is CASRRLAGGSNTDTQYF. For the CDR3, the DNA is TGTGCCAGCAGGCGACTAGCGGGGGGATCTAACACAGATACGCAGTATTTT.

The V and J genes are TRBV7-9 and TRBJ1-6; D possibly corresponds to TRBD1 (5 bases). The CDR3 extends over 15 amino acids. V gave up 4 bases and J gave up 8 bases, with 15 bases separating them. CDR1 SEHNR and CDR2 FQNEAQ come from the germline V gene (reference sequence). The CDR3 reads CASSSPGGGYSPLHF. CDR3 coding DNA: TGTGCCAGCAGCTCCCCGGGGGGGGGATATTCACCCCTCCACTTT.

The chain recombines TRBV12-5 with TRBJ1-4; maybe TRBD1 (5 bases). This CDR3 comprises 18 residues. Looked up from germline, CDR1 is LGHNT and CDR2 is FRNRAP. V was shortened by 3 bases and J by 3 bases, with 20 bases between the two germline ends. CDR3 nucleotide sequence: TGTGCTAGTGGTTTTACCCACCAGGGAAACTGGGCTAATGAAAAACTGTTTTTT. This encodes CASGFTHQGNWANEKLFF.

The V gene is TRBV7-9, the J gene TRBJ1-6; D might be TRBD1 (6 bases). Trimming took off 0 bases at V and 3 bases at J, with 12 bases between the two ends. There are 17 residues in the CDR3. The germline V gene encodes CDR1 SEHNR and CDR2 FQNEAQ (reference sequence). CDR3 bases: TGTGCCAGCAGCTTAGCCGCAGGGGTGGGCTATAATTCACCCCTCCACTTT. Translating gives CASSLAAGVGYNSPLHF. The full variable domain, its missing parts supplied by reference TRBV7-9 and TRBJ1-6, is DTGVSQNPRHKITKRGQNVTFRCDPISEHNRLYWYRQTLGQGPEFLTYFQNEAQLEKSRLLSDRFSAERPKGSFSTLEIQRTEQGDSAMYLCASSLAAGVGYNSPLHFGNGTRLTVT.

The chain carries TRBV7-9 and TRBJ2-3; D perhaps matches TRBD1 (5 bases). Germline CDR1 and CDR2: SEHNR and FQNEAQ (reference sequence). Trimming stripped 3 bases from V and 6 bases from J, with 19 bases between. This CDR3 spans 16 amino acids. The chain's CDR3 is CASSLWGGKLWDTQYF. In DNA, the CDR3 is TGTGCCAGCAGCTTGTGGGGCGGAAAGTTGTGGGATACGCAGTATTTT.

The chain employs TRBV4-1 and TRBJ2-1, with D perhaps TRBD1 (5 bases). From germline, CDR1 is MGHRA and CDR2 YSYEKL. V was pared by 1 base and J by 8 bases, with 18 bases between. The CDR3 runs to 16 residues. CDR3 in DNA: TGCGCCAGCAGCCAAGGGGGCTCCTGGGTGACCGATGAGCAGTTCTTC. Amino acids: CASSQGGSWVTDEQFF.

This sequence joins TRBV24-1 and TRBJ1-5, with 7 positions matching TRBD1. The germline V gene encodes CDR1 KGHDR and CDR2 SFDVKD. With 4 bases clipped from V and 5 bases from J, the junction kept 4 bases outside the gene matches. The CDR3 is 14 residues long. CDR3 region: CATSEQGLYQPQHF. CDR3 DNA: TGTGCCACCAGTGAACAGGGGCTGTATCAGCCCCAGCATTTT.

The rearrangement links TRBV9 to TRBJ2-2; D remains ambiguous. Germline V gives CDR1 SGDLS, CDR2 YYNGEE. This CDR3 has 13 amino acids. Deletions cut 4 bases from V and 6 bases from J, with 10 bases between. The CDR3 protein is CASSPFGAGELFF. The CDR3 coding sequence is TGTGCCAGCAGCCCCTTCGGTGCCGGGGAGCTGTTTTTT.

The chain recombines TRBV9 with TRBJ1-6; D unclear. Between the trimmed V and J ends, which lost 0 bases and 0 bases, there was a span of 10 bases. The CDR3 spans 17 residues. From germline, CDR1 is SGDLS and CDR2 YYNGEE. The DNA of the CDR3 is TGTGCCAGCAGCGTAGGGGGAGGGAGCTCCTATAATTCACCCCTCCACTTT. It is translated as CASSVGGGSSYNSPLHF.

The chain has TRBV28 and TRBJ2-1; a possible D gene is TRBD2 (5 bases). CDR3 length: 12 residues. CDR1 and CDR2 (germline): MDHEN, SYDVKM. The V and J ends lost 6 bases and 15 bases respectively, with 18 bases between them. This CDR3 is CASSSRGSGRFF. CDR3 coding DNA: TGTGCCAGCAGCTCCAGAGGGTCCGGTCGGTTCTTC.

V gene TRBV18 combines with J gene TRBJ2-1, with D hard to call. This CDR3 is 15 amino acids long. Germline values: CDR1 KGHSH, CDR2 LQKENI. V lost 2 bases and J 4 bases, leaving 12 bases between the germline ends. The CDR3 sequence is CASSPTTPIYNEQFF. As DNA, the CDR3 is TGTGCCAGCTCACCAACCACACCCATATACAATGAGCAGTTCTTC. Full variable domain (rest looked up from reference TRBV18 and TRBJ2-1): NAGVMQNPRHLVRRRGQEARLRCSPMKGHSHVYWYRQLPEEGLKFMVYLQKENIIDESGMPKERFSAEFPKEGPSILRIQQVVRGDSAAYFCASSPTTPIYNEQFFGPGTRLTVL.

This sequence joins TRBV5-1 and TRBJ1-2, with D perhaps matching TRBD1 (6 bases). The CDR3 consists of 16 residues. Trimming removed 0 bases at V and 4 bases at J, with 16 bases between. Germline lookup yields CDR1 SGHRS and CDR2 YFSETQ. CDR3 sequence reads: CASSLAAGALSYGYTF. The DNA of the CDR3 is TGCGCCAGCAGCTTGGCGGCAGGGGCCTTGAGCTATGGCTACACCTTC.

The chain employs TRBV11-2 and TRBJ1-2; a weak D match, TRBD1 (5 bases). Germline-derived CDR1 and CDR2 are SGHAT and FQNNGV. Trimming removed 3 bases at V and 1 base at J, with 12 bases between. The CDR3 is made up of 15 amino acids. CDR3 DNA: TGTGCCAGCAGCTTCGTAGACAGCTTTAACTATGGCTACACCTTC. Translated: CASSFVDSFNYGYTF.

A few counts support this clone. The chain is built from TRBV7-2 and TRBJ1-2, with 9 bases lining up with TRBD1. The CDR3 sequence is 15 residues long. CDR1 and CDR2 (germline): SGHTA, FQGNSA. With 1 base clipped from V and 3 bases from J, the junction kept 3 bases outside the gene matches. CDR3 DNA sequence: TGTGCCAGCAGCTTAGAGACAGGGGGTGACTATGGCTACACCTTC. It specifies CASSLETGGDYGYTF.

V usage is TRBV10-2 and J usage is TRBJ2-7; no firm D call. Trimming stripped 3 bases from V and 0 bases from J, with 6 bases between. There are 13 residues in the CDR3. CDR1 is WSHSY and CDR2 is SAAADI in the germline V gene. CDR3 amino acids: CASSDYHSYEQYF. The CDR3 DNA reads TGCGCCAGCAGTGACTACCACTCCTACGAGCAGTACTTC.

The chain employs TRBV4-1 and TRBJ2-7; TRBD1 might be the D (6 bases). The germline CDR1 and CDR2 sequences are MGHRA and YSYEKL. This CDR3 contains 16 residues. V was trimmed by 4 bases and J by 0 bases, leaving 16 bases between them. The CDR3 loop is CASSLTLADSSYEQYF. In nucleotides, the CDR3 is TGCGCCAGCAGCCTTACCCTCGCGGACAGCTCCTACGAGCAGTACTTC.

The chain uses TRBV11-2 and TRBJ1-2; the match to TRBD1 covers 7 bases. CDR1 SGHAT and CDR2 FQNNGV come from the germline V gene. The CDR3 runs to 12 residues. The ends lost 10 bases at V and 6 bases at J; junction bases unmatched: 8. The chain's CDR3 is CATGTVANGYTF. As DNA, the CDR3 is TGTGCCACAGGGACAGTCGCTAATGGCTACACCTTC.

This clone was seen only a few times. This chain links TRBV7-6 with TRBJ2-2; D remains ambiguous. V shed 2 bases and J shed 7 bases, with 11 bases lying between them. The CDR3 loop spans 14 amino acids. In germline, CDR1 is SGHVS, CDR2 FNYEAQ. CDR3 loop: CASSLPNRGGELFF. The DNA for the CDR3 is TGTGCCAGCAGCTTACCGAATCGAGGCGGGGAGCTGTTTTTT.